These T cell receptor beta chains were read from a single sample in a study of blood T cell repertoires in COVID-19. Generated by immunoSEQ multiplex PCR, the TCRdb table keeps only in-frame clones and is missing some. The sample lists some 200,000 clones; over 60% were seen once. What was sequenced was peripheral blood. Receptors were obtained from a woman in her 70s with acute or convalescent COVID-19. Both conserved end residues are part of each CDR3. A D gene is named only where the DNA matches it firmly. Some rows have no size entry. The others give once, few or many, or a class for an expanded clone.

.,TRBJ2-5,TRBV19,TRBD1,CASSRTGQETQYF,TGTGCCAGTAGTCGGACAGGACAAGAGACCCAGTACTTC
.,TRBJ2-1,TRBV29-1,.,CSVEVAGRNEQFF,TGCAGCGTTGAGGTGGCGGGGCGCAATGAGCAGTTCTTC
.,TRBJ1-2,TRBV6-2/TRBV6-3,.,CASSYSSDYGYTF,TGTGCCAGCAGTTACTCTTCCGACTATGGCTACACCTTC
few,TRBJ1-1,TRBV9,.,CASSVLGGVNTEAFF,TGTGCCAGCAGCGTATTAGGCGGGGTGAACACTGAAGCTTTCTTT
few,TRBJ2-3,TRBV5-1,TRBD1,CASSSTQGHGDTQYF,TGCGCCAGCAGCTCGACACAGGGGCATGGTGATACGCAGTATTTT
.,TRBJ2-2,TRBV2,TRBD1,CASSEWLPGTGGDTGELFF,TGTGCCAGCAGTGAATGGCTTCCCGGGACAGGGGGCGACACCGGGGAGCTGTTTTTT
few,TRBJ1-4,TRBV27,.,CASRVNYRDDEKLFF,TGTGCCAGCAGGGTAAATTACAGGGATGACGAAAAACTGTTTTTT
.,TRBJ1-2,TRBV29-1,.,CSVSGGDYGYTF,TGCAGCGTTTCAGGAGGCGACTATGGCTACACCTTC
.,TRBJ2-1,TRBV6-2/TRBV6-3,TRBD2,CASSFPSLAGGVGTYNEQFF,TGTGCCAGCAGTTTCCCCTCGCTAGCGGGGGGCGTCGGTACCTACAATGAGCAGTTCTTC
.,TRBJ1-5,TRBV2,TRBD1,CASTIGQGGQPQHF,TGTGCCAGCACCATAGGACAGGGGGGTCAGCCCCAGCATTTT
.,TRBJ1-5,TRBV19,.,CASSSPGGLNQPQHF,TGTGCCAGTAGTTCCCCTGGCGGCCTCAATCAGCCCCAGCATTTT
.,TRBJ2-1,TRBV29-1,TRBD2,CSVEGLAGGPYEQFF,TGCAGCGTTGAGGGGCTAGCGGGAGGGCCCTATGAGCAGTTCTTC
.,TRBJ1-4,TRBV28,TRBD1,CASSTRGQNNEKLFF,TGTGCCAGCAGCACCCGGGGACAGAATAATGAAAAACTGTTTTTT
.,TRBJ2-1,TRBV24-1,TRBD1,CATSDFRGRNNEQFF,TGTGCCACCAGTGATTTCAGGGGGCGAAACAATGAGCAGTTCTTC
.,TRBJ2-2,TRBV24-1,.,CATGRNTGELFF,TGTGCCACCGGGCGGAACACCGGGGAGCTGTTTTTT
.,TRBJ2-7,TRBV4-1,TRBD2,CASSQPTSGRYEQYF,TGCGCCAGCAGCCAACCGACTAGCGGGAGATACGAGCAGTACTTC
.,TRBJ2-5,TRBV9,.,CASSVVGETQYF,TGTGCCAGCAGCGTAGTCGGGGAGACCCAGTACTTC
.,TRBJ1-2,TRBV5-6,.,CASSLGHGGYTF,TGTGCCAGCAGCTTGGGACACGGCGGCTACACCTTC
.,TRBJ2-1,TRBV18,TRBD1,CASSPFQGANEQFF,TGTGCCAGCTCACCTTTTCAGGGGGCTAATGAGCAGTTCTTC
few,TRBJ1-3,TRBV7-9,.,CASSSLLRNTIYF,TGTGCCAGCAGCTCCCTACTTAGAAACACCATATATTTT
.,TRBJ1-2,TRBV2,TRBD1,CASRDTGGAGFSGYTF,TGTGCCAGCAGGGACACAGGGGGCGCGGGTTTTAGTGGCTACACCTTC
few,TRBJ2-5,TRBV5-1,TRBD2,CASSWGTRTEETQYF,TGCGCCAGCAGCTGGGGGACTAGGACGGAAGAGACCCAGTACTTC
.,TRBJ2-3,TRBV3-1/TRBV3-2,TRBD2,CASSRLAGGSDTQYF,TGTGCCAGCAGCCGTCTAGCGGGAGGGTCAGATACGCAGTATTTT
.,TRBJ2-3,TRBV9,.,CASSPRLSGSTDTQYF,TGTGCCAGCAGCCCCCGTCTAAGCGGGAGCACAGATACGCAGTATTTT
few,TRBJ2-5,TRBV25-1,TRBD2,CASSEIGRTEETQYF,TGTGCCAGCAGTGAAATCGGGAGGACTGAAGAGACCCAGTACTTC
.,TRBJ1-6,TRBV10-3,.,CAIRDGRDTDLLDNSPLHF,TGTGCCATCAGGGATGGTCGGGACACCGATCTGTTAGACAATTCACCCCTCCACTTT
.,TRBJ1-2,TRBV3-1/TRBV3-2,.,CASSPGSPTGYTF,TGTGCCAGCAGCCCAGGGTCCCCTACGGGCTACACCTTC
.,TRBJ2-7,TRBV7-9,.,CASSLASAEQYF,TGTGCCAGCAGCTTAGCAAGCGCCGAGCAGTACTTC
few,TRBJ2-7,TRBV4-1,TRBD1,CASSQSGDSYEQYF,TGCGCCAGCAGCCAATCCGGGGACAGTTACGAGCAGTACTTC
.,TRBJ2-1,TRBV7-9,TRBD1,CASSFGRPLGQFLYNEQFF,TGTGCCAGCAGCTTCGGACGACCCTTGGGACAGTTTCTTTACAATGAGCAGTTCTTC
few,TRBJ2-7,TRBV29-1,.,CSVGEGDEQYF,TGCAGCGTCGGTGAGGGCGACGAGCAGTACTTC
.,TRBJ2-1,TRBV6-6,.,CASSPNKQGPLYNEQFF,TGTGCCAGCAGTCCGAATAAACAGGGCCCGCTATACAATGAGCAGTTCTTC
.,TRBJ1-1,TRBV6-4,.,CASSELYDRPNTEAFF,TGTGCCAGCAGTGAATTATATGACAGACCGAACACTGAAGCTTTCTTT
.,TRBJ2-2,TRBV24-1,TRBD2,CATSVPSGGQVGELFF,TGTGCCACCAGTGTCCCTAGCGGGGGTCAAGTCGGGGAGCTGTTTTTT
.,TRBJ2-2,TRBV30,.,CAWSVIRPLSGELFF,TGTGCCTGGAGTGTAATTCGTCCCCTATCCGGGGAGCTGTTTTTT
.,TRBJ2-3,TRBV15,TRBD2,CATSRDRGWTRSTDTQYF,TGTGCCACCAGCAGAGACCGGGGTTGGACTAGGTCGACAGATACGCAGTATTTT
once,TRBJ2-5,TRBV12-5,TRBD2,CASGLGLAGGETQYF,TGTGCTAGTGGTTTGGGACTAGCGGGAGGAGAGACCCAGTACTTC
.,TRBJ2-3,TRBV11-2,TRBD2,CASSTIAGLTDTQYF,TGTGCCAGCAGCACTATAGCGGGATTAACAGATACGCAGTATTTT
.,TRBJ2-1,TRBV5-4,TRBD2,CASSPGGLYNEQFF,TGTGCCAGCAGCCCGGGGGGTCTCTACAATGAGCAGTTCTTC
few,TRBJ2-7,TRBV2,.,CASSASGYSYEQYF,TGTGCCAGCAGTGCTTCAGGTTACTCCTACGAGCAGTACTTC
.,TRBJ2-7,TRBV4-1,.,CASSQVGDFYEQYF,TGCGCCAGCAGCCAAGTAGGGGATTTCTACGAGCAGTACTTC
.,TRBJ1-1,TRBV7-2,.,CASSLQGGYTEAFF,TGTGCCAGCAGCTTACAGGGTGGGTACACTGAAGCTTTCTTT
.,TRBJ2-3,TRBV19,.,CASSEIRADTQYF,TGTGCCAGTAGTGAAATCCGGGCAGATACGCAGTATTTT
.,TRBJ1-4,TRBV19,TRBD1,CASNTPTGGKGKLFF,TGTGCCAGTAACACCCCGACAGGGGGGAAAGGAAAACTGTTTTTT
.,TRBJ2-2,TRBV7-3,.,CASSPHRGSEAGELFF,TGTGCCAGCAGCCCCCATCGGGGGAGCGAGGCCGGGGAGCTGTTTTTT
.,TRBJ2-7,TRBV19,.,CASSISRDNSYEQYF,TGTGCCAGTAGTATCTCCCGGGACAACTCCTACGAGCAGTACTTC
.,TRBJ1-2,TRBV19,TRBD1,CASLFGTANYGYTF,TGTGCCAGCTTGTTCGGGACAGCTAACTATGGCTACACCTTC
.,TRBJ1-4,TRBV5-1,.,CASSSWTDNEKLFF,TGCGCCAGCAGCTCATGGACAGATAATGAAAAACTGTTTTTT
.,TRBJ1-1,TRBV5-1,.,CASSSRTDMNTEAFF,TGCGCCAGCAGCAGTAGGACAGACATGAACACTGAAGCTTTCTTT
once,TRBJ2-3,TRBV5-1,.,CASSLSGRGTRILADTQYF,TGCGCCAGCAGCTTGTCCGGTAGGGGGACAAGGATCCTGGCAGATACGCAGTATTTT
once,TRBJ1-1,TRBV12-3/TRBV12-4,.,CASCQGAEAFF,TGTGCCAGCTGCCAAGGAGCTGAAGCTTTCTTT
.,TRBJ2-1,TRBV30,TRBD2,CAWRGLAGGEQFF,TGTGCCTGGAGGGGGCTAGCGGGAGGAGAGCAGTTCTTC